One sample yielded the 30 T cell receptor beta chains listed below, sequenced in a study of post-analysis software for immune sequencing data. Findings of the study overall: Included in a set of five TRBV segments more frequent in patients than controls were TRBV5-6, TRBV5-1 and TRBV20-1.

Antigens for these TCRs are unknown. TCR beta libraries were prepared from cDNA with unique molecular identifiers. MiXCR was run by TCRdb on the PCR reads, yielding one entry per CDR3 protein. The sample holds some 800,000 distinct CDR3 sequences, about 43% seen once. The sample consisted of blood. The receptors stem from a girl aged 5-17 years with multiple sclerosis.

The CDR3 sequence is CASSLRPGTIDHTDTQYF. The CDR3 nucleotides read TGTGCCAGCAGCTTAAGACCCGGGACGATAGACCACACAGATACGCAGTATTTT. The chain has TRBV12-3 or TRBV12-4 and TRBJ2-3; D is perhaps TRBD1 or TRBD2 (5 bases each). CDR3 size: 18 residues. Trimming took 6 bases from V and 2 from J, leaving 24 bases between them.

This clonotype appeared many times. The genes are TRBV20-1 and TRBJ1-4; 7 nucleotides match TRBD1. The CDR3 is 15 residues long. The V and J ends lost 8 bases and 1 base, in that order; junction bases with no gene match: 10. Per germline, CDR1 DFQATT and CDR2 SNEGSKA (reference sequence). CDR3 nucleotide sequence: TGCAGTTTAGGAGGGGGCGCAGGAACTAATGAAAAACTGTTTTTT. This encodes CSLGGGAGTNEKLFF.

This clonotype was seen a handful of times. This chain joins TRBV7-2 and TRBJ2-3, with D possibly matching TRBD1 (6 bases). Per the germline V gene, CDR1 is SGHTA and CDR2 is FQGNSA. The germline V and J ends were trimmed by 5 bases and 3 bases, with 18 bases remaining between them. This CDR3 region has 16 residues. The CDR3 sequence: CASSARQALGTDTQYF. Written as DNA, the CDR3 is TGTGCCAGCAGCGCCCGACAGGCACTCGGTACAGATACGCAGTATTTT.

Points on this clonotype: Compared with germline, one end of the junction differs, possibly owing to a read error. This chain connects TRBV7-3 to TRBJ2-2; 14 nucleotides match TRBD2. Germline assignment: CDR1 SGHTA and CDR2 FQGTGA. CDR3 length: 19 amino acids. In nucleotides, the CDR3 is TGTACCAGCAGCTTGTCGGGACTAGCGGGAGTTAAAGGCACCGGGGAGCTGTTTTTT. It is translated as CTSSLSGLAGVKGTGELFF.

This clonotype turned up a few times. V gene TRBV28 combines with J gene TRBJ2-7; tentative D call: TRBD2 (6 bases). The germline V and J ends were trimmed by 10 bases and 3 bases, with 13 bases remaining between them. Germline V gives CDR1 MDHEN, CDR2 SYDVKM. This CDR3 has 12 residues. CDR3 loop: CATSGTYYEQYF. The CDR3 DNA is TGTGCCACTTCCGGGACTTACTACGAGCAGTACTTC.

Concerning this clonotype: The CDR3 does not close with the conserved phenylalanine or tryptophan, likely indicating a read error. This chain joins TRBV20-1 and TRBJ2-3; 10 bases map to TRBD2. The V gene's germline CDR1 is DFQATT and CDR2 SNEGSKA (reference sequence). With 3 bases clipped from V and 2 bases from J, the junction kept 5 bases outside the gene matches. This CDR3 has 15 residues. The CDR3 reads CSASQLAGYTDTQYL. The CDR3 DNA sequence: TGCAGTGCTAGCCAACTAGCGGGGTACACAGATACGCAGTATTTG.

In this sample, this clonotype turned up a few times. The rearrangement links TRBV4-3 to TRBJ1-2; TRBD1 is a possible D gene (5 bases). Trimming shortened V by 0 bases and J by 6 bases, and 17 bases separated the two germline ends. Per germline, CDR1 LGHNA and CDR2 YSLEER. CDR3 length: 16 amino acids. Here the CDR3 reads CASSQEGRGGGHGYTF. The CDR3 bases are TGCGCCAGCAGCCAAGAGGGACGGGGAGGAGGCCATGGCTACACCTTC.

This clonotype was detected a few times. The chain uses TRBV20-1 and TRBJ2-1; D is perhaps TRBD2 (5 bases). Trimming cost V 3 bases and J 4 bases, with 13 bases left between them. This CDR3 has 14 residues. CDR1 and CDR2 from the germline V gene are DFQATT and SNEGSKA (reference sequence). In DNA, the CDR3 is TGCAGTGCTAGCCGGCCAGCGGATTACAATGAGCAGTTCTTC. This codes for CSASRPADYNEQFF.

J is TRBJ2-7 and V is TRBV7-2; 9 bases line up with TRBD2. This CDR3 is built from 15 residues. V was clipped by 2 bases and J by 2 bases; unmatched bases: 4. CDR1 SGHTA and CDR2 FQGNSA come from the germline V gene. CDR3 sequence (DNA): TGTGCCAGCAGCTTAAGCCTAGCGGGGACCTACGAGCAGTACTTC. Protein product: CASSLSLAGTYEQYF.

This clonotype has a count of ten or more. Written as DNA, the CDR3 is TGCGCCAGCTCCGGGACAGGGGCCTACGAGCAGTACTTC. It is translated as CASSGTGAYEQYF. The chain employs TRBV5-1 and TRBJ2-7; 10 bases fit TRBD1. The germline gives CDR1 SGHRS, CDR2 YFSETQ. The CDR3 contains 13 residues. The V segment lost 7 bases and the J segment 2 bases; nucleotides outside the gene matches: 3.

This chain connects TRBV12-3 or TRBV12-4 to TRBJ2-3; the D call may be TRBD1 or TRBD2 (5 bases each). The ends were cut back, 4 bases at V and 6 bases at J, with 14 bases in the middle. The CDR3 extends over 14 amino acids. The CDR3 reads CASSYTGPKDTQYF. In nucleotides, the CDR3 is TGTGCCAGCAGTTACACGGGACCGAAGGATACGCAGTATTTT.

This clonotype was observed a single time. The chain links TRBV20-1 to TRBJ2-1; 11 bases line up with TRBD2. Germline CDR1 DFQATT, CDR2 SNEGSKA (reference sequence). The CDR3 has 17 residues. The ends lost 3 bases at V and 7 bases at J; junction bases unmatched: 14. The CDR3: CSAREGRGLAERNEQFF. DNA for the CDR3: TGCAGTGCTAGGGAAGGGAGGGGACTAGCGGAGAGGAATGAGCAGTTCTTC.

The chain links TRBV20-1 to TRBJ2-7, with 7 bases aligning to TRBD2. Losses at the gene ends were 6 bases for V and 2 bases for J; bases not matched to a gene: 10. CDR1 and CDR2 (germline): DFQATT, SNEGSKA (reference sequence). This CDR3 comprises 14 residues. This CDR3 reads CSAQRDYLTYEQYF. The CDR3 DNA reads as TGCAGTGCACAAAGGGACTACCTCACCTACGAGCAGTACTTC.

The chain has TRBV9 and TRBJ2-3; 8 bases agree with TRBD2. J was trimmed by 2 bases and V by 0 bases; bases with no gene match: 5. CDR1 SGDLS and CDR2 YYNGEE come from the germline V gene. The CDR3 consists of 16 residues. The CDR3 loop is CASSVASGGPTDTQYF. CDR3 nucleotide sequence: TGTGCCAGCAGCGTAGCCAGCGGGGGACCCACAGATACGCAGTATTTT.

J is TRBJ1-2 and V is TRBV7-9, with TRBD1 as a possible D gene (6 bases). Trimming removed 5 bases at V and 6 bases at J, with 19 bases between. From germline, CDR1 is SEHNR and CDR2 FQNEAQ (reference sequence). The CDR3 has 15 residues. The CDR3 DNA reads TGTGCCAGCAGCCCCCCTTGGGGGGCTACGGATGGCTACACCTTC. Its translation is CASSPPWGATDGYTF.

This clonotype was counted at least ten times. In DNA, the CDR3 is TGTGCCAGCAGTTACAGTCGACAGGCCTTCGAGCAGTACTTC. Protein sequence: CASSYSRQAFEQYF. V and J are TRBV6-5 and TRBJ2-7; tentatively, D is TRBD1 (6 bases). The V gene's germline CDR1 is MNHEY and CDR2 SVGAGI. The V end was cut by 2 bases, the J end by 6 bases, with 14 bases between. The CDR3 is made up of 14 amino acids.

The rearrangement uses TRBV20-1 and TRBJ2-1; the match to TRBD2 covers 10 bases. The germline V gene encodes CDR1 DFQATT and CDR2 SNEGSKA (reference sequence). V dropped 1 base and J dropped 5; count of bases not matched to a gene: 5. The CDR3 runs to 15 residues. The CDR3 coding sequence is TGCAGTGCTAGAGTAGGAGCGGGAGGGCACAATGAGCAGTTCTTC. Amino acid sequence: CSARVGAGGHNEQFF.

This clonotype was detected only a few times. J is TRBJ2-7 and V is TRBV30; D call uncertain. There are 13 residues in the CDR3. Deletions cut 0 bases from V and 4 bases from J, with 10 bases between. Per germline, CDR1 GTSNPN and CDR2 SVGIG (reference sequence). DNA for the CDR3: TGTGCCTGGAGTGTACATAATCCGTACGAGCAGTACTTC. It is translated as CAWSVHNPYEQYF.

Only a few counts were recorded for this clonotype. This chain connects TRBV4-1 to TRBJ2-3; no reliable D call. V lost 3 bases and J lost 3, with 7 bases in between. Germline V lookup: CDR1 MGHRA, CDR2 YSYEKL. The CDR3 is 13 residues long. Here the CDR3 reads CASSHQLTDTQYF. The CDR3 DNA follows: TGCGCCAGCAGCCACCAACTTACAGATACGCAGTATTTT.

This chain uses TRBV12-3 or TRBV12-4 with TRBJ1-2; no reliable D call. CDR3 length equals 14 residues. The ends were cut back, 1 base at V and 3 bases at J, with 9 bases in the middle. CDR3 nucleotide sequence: TGTGCCAGCAGTTTAGGCTCGAGGGACTATGGCTACACCTTC. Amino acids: CASSLGSRDYGYTF.

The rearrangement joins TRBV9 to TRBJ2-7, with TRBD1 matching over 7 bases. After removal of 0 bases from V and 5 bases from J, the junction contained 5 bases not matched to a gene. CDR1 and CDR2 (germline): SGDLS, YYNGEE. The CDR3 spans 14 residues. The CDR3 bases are TGTGCCAGCAGCGTAGGGGGGACAGTCGACGAGCAGTACTTC. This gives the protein CASSVGGTVDEQYF. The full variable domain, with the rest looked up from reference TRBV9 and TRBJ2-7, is DSGVTQTPKHLITATGQRVTLRCSPRSGDLSVYWYQQSLDQGLQFLIQYYNGEERAKGNILERFSAQQFPDLHSELNLSSLELGDSALYFCASSVGGTVDEQYFGPGTRLTVT.

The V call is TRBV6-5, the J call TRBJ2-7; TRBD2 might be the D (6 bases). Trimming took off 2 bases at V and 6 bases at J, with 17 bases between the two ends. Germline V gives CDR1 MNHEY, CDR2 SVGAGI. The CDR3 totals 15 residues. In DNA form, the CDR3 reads TGTGCCAGCAGTTACGTGGGGGGAACTAGTTTCGAGCAGTACTTC. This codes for CASSYVGGTSFEQYF.

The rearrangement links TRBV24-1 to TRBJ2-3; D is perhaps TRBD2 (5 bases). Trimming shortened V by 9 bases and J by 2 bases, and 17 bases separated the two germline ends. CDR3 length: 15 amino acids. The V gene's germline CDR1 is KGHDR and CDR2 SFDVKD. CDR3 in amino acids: CATASSTGNTDTQYF. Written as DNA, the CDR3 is TGTGCCACCGCATCCTCGACCGGGAACACAGATACGCAGTATTTT.

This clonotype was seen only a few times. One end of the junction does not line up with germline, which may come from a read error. CDR3 coding DNA: TGTGCCAGCAGCTTAGTTGGGACCACTGAAGCTTTCTTT. Translating it yields CASSLVGTTEAFF. The chain joins TRBV5-1 to TRBJ1-1, with D possibly matching TRBD1 (5 bases). Germline V lookup: CDR1 SGHRS, CDR2 YFSETQ. This CDR3 comprises 13 residues.

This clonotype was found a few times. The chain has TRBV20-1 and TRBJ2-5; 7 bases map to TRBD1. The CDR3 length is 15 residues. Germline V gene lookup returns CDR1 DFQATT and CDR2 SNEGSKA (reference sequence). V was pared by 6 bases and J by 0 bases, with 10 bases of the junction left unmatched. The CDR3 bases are TGCAGTGCCCCCCGGTGGGGGACAGACCAAGAGACCCAGTACTTC. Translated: CSAPRWGTDQETQYF.

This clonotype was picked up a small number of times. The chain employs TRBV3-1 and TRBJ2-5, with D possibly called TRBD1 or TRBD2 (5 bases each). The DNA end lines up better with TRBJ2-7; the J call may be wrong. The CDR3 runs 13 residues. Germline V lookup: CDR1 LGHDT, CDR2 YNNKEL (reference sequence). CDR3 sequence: CASSKGPGREQYF. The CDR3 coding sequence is TGTGCCAGCAGCAAGGGACCAGGCCGCGAGCAGTACTTC.

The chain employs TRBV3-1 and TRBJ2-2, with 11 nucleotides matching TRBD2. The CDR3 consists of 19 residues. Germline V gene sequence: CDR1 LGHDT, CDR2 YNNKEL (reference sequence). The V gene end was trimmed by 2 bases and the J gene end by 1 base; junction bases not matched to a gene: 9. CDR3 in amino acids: CASSQKITSGRENTGELFF. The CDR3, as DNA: TGTGCCAGCAGCCAAAAGATTACTAGCGGGAGAGAGAACACCGGGGAGCTGTTTTTT.

CDR3 nucleotides: TGCAGCGCTGCCAAGGCGGGAGGACTCAATGAGCAGTTCTTC. It encodes CSAAKAGGLNEQFF. This chain connects TRBV29-1 to TRBJ2-1, with 8 positions matching TRBD2. J gave up 6 bases and V 7 bases, and 11 bases lay outside the gene matches. This CDR3 contains 14 residues. Germline lookup yields CDR1 SQVTM and CDR2 ANQGSEA.

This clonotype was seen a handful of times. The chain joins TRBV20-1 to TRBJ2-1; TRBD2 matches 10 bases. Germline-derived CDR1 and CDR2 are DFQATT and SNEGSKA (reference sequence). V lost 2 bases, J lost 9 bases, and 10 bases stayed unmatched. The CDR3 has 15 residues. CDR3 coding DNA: TGCAGTGCTAGACTAAGCGGGAGGGTGAATAGTGAGCAGTTCTTC. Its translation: CSARLSGRVNSEQFF.

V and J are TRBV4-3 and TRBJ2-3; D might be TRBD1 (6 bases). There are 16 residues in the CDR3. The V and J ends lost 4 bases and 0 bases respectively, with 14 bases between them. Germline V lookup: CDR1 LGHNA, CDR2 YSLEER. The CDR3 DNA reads TGCGCCAGCAGCCGAAGAGGGGGTTCTAGCACAGATACGCAGTATTTT. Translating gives CASSRRGGSSTDTQYF.